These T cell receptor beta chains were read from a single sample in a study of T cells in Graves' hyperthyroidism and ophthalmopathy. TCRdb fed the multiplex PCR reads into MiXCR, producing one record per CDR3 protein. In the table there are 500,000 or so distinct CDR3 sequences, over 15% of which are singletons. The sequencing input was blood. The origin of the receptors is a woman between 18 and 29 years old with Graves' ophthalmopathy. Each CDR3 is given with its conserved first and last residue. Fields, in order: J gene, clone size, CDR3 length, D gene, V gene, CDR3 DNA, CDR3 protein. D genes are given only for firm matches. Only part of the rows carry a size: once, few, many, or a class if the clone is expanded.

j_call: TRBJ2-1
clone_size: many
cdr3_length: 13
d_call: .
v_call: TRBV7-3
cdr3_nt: TGTGCCAGCAGCTCCGAATTCTACAATGAGCAGTTCTTC
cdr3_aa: CASSSEFYNEQFF

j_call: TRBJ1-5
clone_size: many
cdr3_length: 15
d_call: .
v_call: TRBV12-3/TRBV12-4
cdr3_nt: TGTGCCAGCAGCGGTAGCGGGTCCCTCAATCAGCCCCAGCATTTT
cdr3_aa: CASSGSGSLNQPQHF

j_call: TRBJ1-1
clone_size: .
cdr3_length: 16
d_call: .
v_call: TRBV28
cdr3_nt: TGTGCCAGCAGTTCGACTAGGACACTCATGAAGACTGAAGCTTTCTTT
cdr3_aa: CASSSTRTLMKTEAFF

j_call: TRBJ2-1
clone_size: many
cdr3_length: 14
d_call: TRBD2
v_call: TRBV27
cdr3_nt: TGTGCCAGCAGTTCCGTAGCGGGCCCCAATGAGCAGTTCTTC
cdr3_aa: CASSSVAGPNEQFF

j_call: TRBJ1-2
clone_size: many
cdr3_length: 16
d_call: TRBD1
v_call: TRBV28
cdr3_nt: TGTGCCAGCAGTTTACGGGACAGCGAAGCTAACTATGGCTACACCTTC
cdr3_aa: CASSLRDSEANYGYTF

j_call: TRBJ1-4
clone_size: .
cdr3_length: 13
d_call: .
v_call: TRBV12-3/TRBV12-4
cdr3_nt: TGTGCCAGCAAAAGGCAGAGAAATGAAAAACTGTTTTTT
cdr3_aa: CASKRQRNEKLFF

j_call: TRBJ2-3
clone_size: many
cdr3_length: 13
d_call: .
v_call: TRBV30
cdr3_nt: TGTGCCTGGAGTTTCGGGCTCACAGATACGCAGTATTTT
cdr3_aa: CAWSFGLTDTQYF

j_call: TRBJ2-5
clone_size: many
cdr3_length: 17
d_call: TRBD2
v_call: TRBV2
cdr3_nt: TGTGCCAGCAGTGGGGAGTCGATGGTAGCGGGGGGCCCAGCCCAGTACTTC
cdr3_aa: CASSGESMVAGGPAQYF

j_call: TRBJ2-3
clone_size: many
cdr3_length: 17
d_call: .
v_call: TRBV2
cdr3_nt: TGTGCCAGCAGTGACGGCGGGGAGACCCTTAGCACAGATACGCAGTATTTT
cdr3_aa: CASSDGGETLSTDTQYF

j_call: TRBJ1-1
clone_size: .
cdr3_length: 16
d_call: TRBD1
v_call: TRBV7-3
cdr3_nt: TGTGCCAGCAGCTTAATGGGGACGACAGGGGTCACTGAAGCTTTCTTT
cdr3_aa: CASSLMGTTGVTEAFF

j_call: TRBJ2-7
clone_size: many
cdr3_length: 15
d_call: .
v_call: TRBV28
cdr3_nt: TGTGCCAGCAGTCGCACCAGGGGGGCCTCCTACGAGCAGTACTTC
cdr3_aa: CASSRTRGASYEQYF

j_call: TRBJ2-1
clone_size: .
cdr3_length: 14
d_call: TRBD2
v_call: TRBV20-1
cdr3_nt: TGCAGTGCTGAGAGCGGGAGCACCTACAATGAGCAGTTCTTC
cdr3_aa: CSAESGSTYNEQFF

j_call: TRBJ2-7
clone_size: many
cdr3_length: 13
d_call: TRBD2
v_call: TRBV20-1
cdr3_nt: TGCAGTGCTACGGGACTAGCGATGTACGAGCAGTACTTC
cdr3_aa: CSATGLAMYEQYF

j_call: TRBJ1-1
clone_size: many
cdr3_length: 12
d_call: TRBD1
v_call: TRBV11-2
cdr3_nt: TGTGCCAGCAGCTTAGGAGGGACAGTAGCTTTCTTT
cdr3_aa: CASSLGGTVAFF

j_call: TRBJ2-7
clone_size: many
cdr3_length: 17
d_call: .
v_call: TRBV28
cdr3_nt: TGTGCCAGCAGTCCTGTCGAGCTTGGAGGGGGCGGATACGAGCAGTACTTC
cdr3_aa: CASSPVELGGGGYEQYF

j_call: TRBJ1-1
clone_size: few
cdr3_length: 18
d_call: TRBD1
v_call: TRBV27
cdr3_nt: TGTGCCAGCGGGGGTTTGCCTATCCAGGGGGCAAGGAACACTGAAGCTTTCTTT
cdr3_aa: CASGGLPIQGARNTEAFF

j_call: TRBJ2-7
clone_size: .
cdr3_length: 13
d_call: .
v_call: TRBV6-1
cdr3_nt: TGTGCCAGCAGCTCAGCGGGCCTAGGGGAGCAGTACTTC
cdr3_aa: CASSSAGLGEQYF

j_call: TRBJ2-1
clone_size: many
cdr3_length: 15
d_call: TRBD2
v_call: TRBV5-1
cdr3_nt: TGCGCCAGCAGCTTGGTTCTAGCGGGGACCAATGAGCAGTTCTTC
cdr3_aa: CASSLVLAGTNEQFF

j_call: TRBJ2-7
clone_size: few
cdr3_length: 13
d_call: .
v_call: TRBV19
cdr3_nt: TGTGCCACCCGCGGGCGGGGAATAAACGAGCAGTACTTC
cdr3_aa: CATRGRGINEQYF

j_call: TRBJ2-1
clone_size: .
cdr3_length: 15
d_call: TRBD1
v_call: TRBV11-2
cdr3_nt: TGTGCCAGCAGCGGACGAACGGGACAGGGGAATGAGCAGTTCTTC
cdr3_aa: CASSGRTGQGNEQFF

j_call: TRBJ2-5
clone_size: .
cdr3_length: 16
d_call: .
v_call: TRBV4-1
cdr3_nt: TGCGCCAGCAGCCAATTACGGGGCAGGGCGCTCGAGACCCAGTACTTC
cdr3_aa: CASSQLRGRALETQYF

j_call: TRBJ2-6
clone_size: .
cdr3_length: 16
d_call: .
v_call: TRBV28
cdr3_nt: TGTGTCACCAGTTTATTAGTGCAGTCTGGGGCCAACGTCCTGACTTTC
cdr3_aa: CVTSLLVQSGANVLTF

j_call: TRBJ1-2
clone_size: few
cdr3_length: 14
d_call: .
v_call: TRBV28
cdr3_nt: TGTGCCAGCACCTTCGTCCGGGGGCTAGGGGGCTACACCTTC
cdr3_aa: CASTFVRGLGGYTF

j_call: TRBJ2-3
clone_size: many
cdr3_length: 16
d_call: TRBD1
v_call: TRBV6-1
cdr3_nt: TGTGCCAGCAGTGCCCATGACAGGGGGGTCACAGATACGCAGTATTTT
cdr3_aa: CASSAHDRGVTDTQYF

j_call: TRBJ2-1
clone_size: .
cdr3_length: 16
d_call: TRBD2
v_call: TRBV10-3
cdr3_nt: TGTGCCATCAAGGGGGGACTAGCGGGAGGCCTCGTGGAGCAGTTCTTC
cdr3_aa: CAIKGGLAGGLVEQFF